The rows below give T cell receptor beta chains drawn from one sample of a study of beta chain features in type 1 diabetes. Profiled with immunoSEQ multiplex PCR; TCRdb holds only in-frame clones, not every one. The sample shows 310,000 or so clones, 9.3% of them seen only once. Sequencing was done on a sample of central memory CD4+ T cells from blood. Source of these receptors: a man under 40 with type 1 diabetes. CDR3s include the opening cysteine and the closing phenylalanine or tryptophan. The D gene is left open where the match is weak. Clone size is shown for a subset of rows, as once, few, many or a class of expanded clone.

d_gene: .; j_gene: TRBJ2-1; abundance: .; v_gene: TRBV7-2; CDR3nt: TGTGCCAGCAGCTTCTCAGGGCCCAACAGCAATGAGCAGTTCTTC; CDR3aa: CASSFSGPNSNEQFF
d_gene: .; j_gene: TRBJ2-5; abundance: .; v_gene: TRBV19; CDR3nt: TGTGCCAGTACTGCGGGACTCCTTCAAGAGACCCAGTACTTC; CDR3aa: CASTAGLLQETQYF
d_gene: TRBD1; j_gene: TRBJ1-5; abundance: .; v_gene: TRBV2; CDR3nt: TGTGCCAGCAGGGAACAGGGGCGGATCAATCAGCCCCAGCATTTT; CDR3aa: CASREQGRINQPQHF
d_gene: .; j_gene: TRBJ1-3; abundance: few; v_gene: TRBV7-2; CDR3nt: TGTGCCAGCAGTACGGCGGGGGGAAACACCATATATTTT; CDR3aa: CASSTAGGNTIYF
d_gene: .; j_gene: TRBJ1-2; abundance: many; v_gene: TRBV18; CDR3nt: TGTGCCAGCTCACCCAACGCGAGACAAGGGGGAGACTATGGCTACACCTTC; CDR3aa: CASSPNARQGGDYGYTF
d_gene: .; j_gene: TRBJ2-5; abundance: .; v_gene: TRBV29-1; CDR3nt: TGCTGTAGTCAGGGAGTGGAGACCCAGTACTTC; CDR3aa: CCSQGVETQYF
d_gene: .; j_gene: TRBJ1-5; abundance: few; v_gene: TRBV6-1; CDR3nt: TGTGCCATCAGTGAAAACCCCGACAGGATCAATCAGCCCCAGCATTTT; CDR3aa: CAISENPDRINQPQHF
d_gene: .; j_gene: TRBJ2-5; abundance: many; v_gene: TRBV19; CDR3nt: TGTGCCAGTGGACGGGATAACAAAACGCCCGGCGTCATAGAGACCCAGTACTTC; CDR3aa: CASGRDNKTPGVIETQYF
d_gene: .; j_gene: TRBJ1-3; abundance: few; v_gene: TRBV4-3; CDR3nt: TGCGCCAGCAGCCAAGATGGCATCCGGACGGGCTCTGGAAACACCATATATTTT; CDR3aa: CASSQDGIRTGSGNTIYF
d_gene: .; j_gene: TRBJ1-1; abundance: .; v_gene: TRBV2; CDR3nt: TGTGCCGCCTCAAGGGACGGCAACACTGAAGCTTTCTTT; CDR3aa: CAASRDGNTEAFF